In this sample, the clone carrying this T cell receptor gamma chain turned up a few times. The sample originates from a study of gamma-delta chains in newborns, infants, children. Study information: Innate gammadelta T cells reportedly expand polyclonally right after birth, driven by microbial exposure, per the title.

CDR1 and CDR2 from the germline V gene are GITISATS and ISYDGTV (reference sequence). CDR3 size: 15 residues. J lost 8 bases, V lost 3 bases, and 4 bases had no gene match. TCRdb re-identified clones in the reads via CATT. The sample records 3,500 to 4,000 gamma-chain clones, about 61% being singletons. This chain connects TRGV9 to TRGJP. The J gene was missing in TCRdb and was found by matching the end of the DNA to germline. What was sequenced was blood. The sequence was obtained from a child who was a newborn, infant or young child, either healthy, febrile or measles-vaccinated (not recorded which). CDR3 in DNA: TGTGCCTTGTGGGAGCGTCAGTTGGGCAAAAAAATCAAGGTATTT. Encoded protein: CALWERQLGKKIKVF.